Each of the 3 T cell receptor beta chains below was sequenced from the same sample in a study of CD8+ T cells in alopecia areata. cDNA serving as the sequencing template came from extracted, reverse transcribed RNA. Some clones are missing from TCRdb's copy, which holds only in-frame ones; the method was immunoSEQ multiplex PCR. The repertoire holds about 130,000 clones, with about 47% as singletons. The sample here was CD8+ T cells sorted from blood, taken at week 0. These receptors all stem from a human donor with alopecia areata.

The V call is TRBV7-9, the J call TRBJ1-2, with TRBD1 as a possible D gene (5 bases). V lost 5 bases, J lost 6 bases, and 16 bases lay in between. CDR1 and CDR2 from the germline V gene are SEHNR and FQNEAQ (reference sequence). This CDR3 has 14 residues. Here the CDR3 reads CASSPIGSGHGYTF. CDR3 coding DNA: TGTGCCAGCAGCCCCATTGGGTCGGGGCATGGCTACACCTTC. The variable domain in full, completed from reference TRBV7-9 and TRBJ1-2, reads DTGVSQNPRHKITKRGQNVTFRCDPISEHNRLYWYRQTLGQGPEFLTYFQNEAQLEKSRLLSDRFSAERPKGSFSTLEIQRTEQGDSAMYLCASSPIGSGHGYTFGSGTRLTVV.

This clone was recorded a few times. The chain combines TRBV9 with TRBJ1-2, with 7 positions matching TRBD1. This CDR3 has 15 residues. The ends lost 4 bases at V and 7 bases at J; junction bases unmatched: 13. Germline-derived CDR1 and CDR2 are SGDLS and YYNGEE. CDR3 sequence: CASSLGTELRGGYTF. The CDR3 coding sequence is TGTGCCAGCAGCCTCGGGACAGAGCTCAGGGGTGGCTACACCTTC.

This clone was counted a few times. The chain has TRBV23-1 and TRBJ1-1, with D perhaps matching TRBD1 (5 bases). TRBV23-1 is an open reading frame, and its role is uncertain. V lost 3 bases, J lost 1 base, and 6 bases lay in between. The CDR3 is 13 residues long. The CDR3 reads CASSHDRNTEAFF. The CDR3 region has the DNA TGCGCCAGCAGTCATGACAGGAACACTGAAGCTTTCTTT.